The present T cell receptor beta chain was sequenced within a study of cytomegalovirus exposure and HLA in healthy donors. Looking at the study overall: Approximately 80 million unique TCRs from HLA-typed donors were held in an early data release. Findings and limits, study-wide: As immune exposure information, only CMV serostatus was available. Common viral pathogens (according to a later analysis) appeared linked to several of the most significant clusters.

This CDR3 has 19 amino acids. Germline CDR1 KGHSH, CDR2 LQKENI. V dropped 0 bases and J dropped 0 bases, with 19 bases sitting between them. As for this clone: Its antigen is undetermined.

Primers: 60 Vbeta forward and 13 Jbeta reverse. Clones were sequenced by immunoSEQ multiplex PCR, and TCRdb holds only the in-frame ones, with some missing. The sample lists around 40,000 clones, 70% to 80% seen once, with approximately 1.5% in the top ten. The sequenced material came from PBMCs. The TCR originated in a man younger than 40 in good health and CMV-seronegative. The chain carries TRBV18 and TRBJ2-3; possibly TRBD2 for D (5 bases). The CDR3 DNA sequence: TGTGCCAGCTCACCACCGACCGGGATTTCCTCCTATAGCACAGATACGCAGTATTTT. This sequence encodes CASSPPTGISSYSTDTQYF.